This T cell receptor beta chain was recovered during a study of neurological immune-mediated disorders. The trim removed 9 bases at V and 1 base at J, leaving 6 bases unmatched. The CDR3 sequence is 15 residues long. Per germline, CDR1 MNHEY and CDR2 SVGAGI. Of note for this clonotype: A single base separates this from a much larger clone, so it may be a read error.

Over 180 million TCR-beta sequences, together covering 15-18 subjects, were produced by every individual sequencing run that was carried out. TCRdb analysed the 5' RACE reads with MiXCR anew, one entry per CDR3 protein. The sample has approximately 87,000 distinct CDR3 sequences; 13% to 15% are singletons. The chain couples TRBV6-5 to TRBJ2-1, with 10 bases that match TRBD2. Sequencing used PBMCs. The receptor's source is a woman in her fifties or sixties in good health. The CDR3 reads CASMLTSGSYNEQFF. In DNA, the CDR3 is TGTGCCAGTATGCTGACTAGCGGGTCCTACAATGAGCAGTTCTTC.